Following are 15 T cell receptor beta chains from one sample sequenced in a study of blood T cell repertoires in COVID-19. This table comes from immunoSEQ multiplex PCR, and its TCRdb copy is limited to in-frame clones, with some not included. The table has a few hundred thousand clones, roughly 90% seen once. Sequencing was done on a sample of peripheral blood. Every receptor here comes from a man between 60 and 75 years old with acute or convalescent COVID-19.

The chain combines TRBV29-1 with TRBJ1-6; D ambiguous. CDR3 length: 15 residues. Germline values: CDR1 SQVTM, CDR2 ANQGSEA. V lost 6 bases to trimming and J lost 5 bases, with 17 bases between them. The CDR3 DNA is TGCAGCGTAACCACTGCGGGCGTCGATAATTCACCCCTCCACTTT. Protein product: CSVTTAGVDNSPLHF.

V usage is TRBV5-1 and J usage is TRBJ2-2, with unresolved D. The CDR3 sequence is 15 residues long. Germline-derived CDR1 and CDR2 are SGHRS and YFSETQ. The V and J ends lost 1 base and 0 bases respectively, with 7 bases between them. The CDR3: CASSLTDTNTGELFF. In DNA, the CDR3 is TGCGCCAGCAGCTTGACCGACACGAACACCGGGGAGCTGTTTTTT.

The V call is TRBV28, the J call TRBJ2-2; 7 bases fit TRBD1. This CDR3 is 14 amino acids long. V was pared by 6 bases and J by 5 bases, with 6 bases of the junction left unmatched. Germline V gene data show CDR1 as MDHEN and CDR2 as SYDVKM. The DNA for the CDR3 is TGTGCCAGCAGCGACAGGGTCAGGACCGGGGAGCTGTTTTTT. Translated, it gives CASSDRVRTGELFF.

The V and J genes are TRBV5-1 and TRBJ1-4, with D hard to call. V was cut by 2 bases and J by 1 base, with 3 bases left in between. This CDR3 region has 13 residues. Germline CDR1 and CDR2: SGHRS and YFSETQ. The CDR3 is CASSFLTNEKLFF. CDR3 in DNA: TGCGCCAGCAGCTTCTTAACTAATGAAAAACTGTTTTTT.

This clone has only a few counts. The V gene is TRBV6-5, the J gene TRBJ1-2; D is possibly TRBD1 (6 bases). Germline V gene data show CDR1 as MNHEY and CDR2 as SVGAGI. V gave up 1 base and J gave up 3 bases, with 15 bases separating them. The CDR3 spans 16 residues. CDR3 amino acids: CASSYLGAGTDYGYTF. CDR3 nucleotide sequence: TGTGCCAGCAGTTACTTGGGGGCAGGGACCGACTATGGCTACACCTTC.

Here the CDR3 DNA reads TGTGCCAGCAGTTACTCGCCGACCAGGGATGGGGAAAAACTGTTTTTT. Protein: CASSYSPTRDGEKLFF. The chain joins TRBV6-5 to TRBJ1-4; D may be TRBD1 (5 bases). The germline V gene encodes CDR1 MNHEY and CDR2 SVGAGI. Trimming cost V 0 bases and J 8 bases, with 16 bases left between them. This CDR3 has 16 residues.

The chain combines TRBV3-1 (or the pseudogene TRBV3-2) with TRBJ1-6; D gene ambiguous. This CDR3 is 14 amino acids long. Germline V CDR1 and CDR2: LGHDT, YNNKEL (reference sequence). The V and J ends lost 3 bases and 1 base respectively, with 4 bases between them. The CDR3 DNA follows: TGTGCCAGCAGCCACCCATCCTATAATTCACCCCTCCACTTT. This gives the protein CASSHPSYNSPLHF.

This chain links TRBV6-5 with TRBJ1-5; 8 nucleotides line up with TRBD1. Unmatched junction bases numbered 5, after V lost 3 bases and J lost 4 bases. CDR1 MNHEY and CDR2 SVGAGI come from the germline V gene. There are 15 residues in the CDR3. In DNA, the CDR3 is TGTGCCAGCAGTTATACAGGGGGTAGTAATCAGCCCCAGCATTTT. Protein: CASSYTGGSNQPQHF.

The chain uses TRBV27 and TRBJ2-7, with TRBD2 as a possible D gene (5 bases). The V end lost 4 bases, the J end lost 0 bases, and 7 bases lay between the germline ends. Germline V gene sequence: CDR1 MNHEY, CDR2 SMNVEV (reference sequence). This CDR3 is built from 13 residues. CDR3 in amino acids: CASSSGDSYEQYF. In DNA form, the CDR3 reads TGTGCCAGCAGTTCCGGGGACTCCTACGAGCAGTACTTC.

The chain recombines TRBV12-3 or TRBV12-4 with TRBJ1-2, with D unclear. Trimming took off 3 bases at V and 8 bases at J, with 13 bases between the two ends. The CDR3 totals 13 residues. The CDR3 is CASSLNNIWGYTF. DNA for the CDR3: TGTGCCAGCAGTTTGAATAACATCTGGGGCTACACCTTC.

This clone was detected once. The chain is built from TRBV6-1 and TRBJ2-7, with TRBD2 matching 15 bases. Per the germline V gene, CDR1 is MNHNS and CDR2 is SASEGT. This CDR3 is built from 16 residues. V shed 4 bases and J 3 bases; nucleotides not matched to a gene: 4. The CDR3 protein is CASSVWTSGRGYEQYF. The CDR3, as DNA: TGTGCCAGCAGTGTATGGACTAGCGGGAGGGGCTACGAGCAGTACTTC.

This CDR3 is CAWSRAGGPEQYF. The CDR3 DNA is TGTGCCTGGAGTAGAGCGGGAGGGCCCGAGCAGTACTTC. V and J are TRBV30 and TRBJ2-7; 10 bases align to TRBD2. Germline V gives CDR1 GTSNPN, CDR2 SVGIG (reference sequence). Losses at the gene ends were 2 bases for V and 6 bases for J; bases not matched to a gene: 4. CDR3 size: 13 residues.

This sequence joins TRBV6-5 and TRBJ2-3; 11 bases align to TRBD1. The CDR3 loop spans 15 amino acids. Germline trimming cut 8 bases from V and 6 bases from J; bases unmatched to any gene: 10. CDR1 and CDR2 from the germline V gene are MNHEY and SVGAGI. CDR3 region: CASGDLRDRGDTQYF. The CDR3, as DNA: TGTGCCAGCGGAGACCTCCGGGACAGGGGGGATACGCAGTATTTT.

The chain recombines TRBV7-2 with TRBJ2-1, with 8 bases that match TRBD2. This CDR3 spans 14 amino acids. CDR1 and CDR2 from the germline V gene are SGHTA and FQGNSA. Trimming at V came to 2 bases and at J to 8 bases, leaving 5 bases not matched to a gene. The CDR3 reads CASSLLRGGDEQFF. DNA of the CDR3: TGTGCCAGCAGCTTACTTCGGGGGGGCGATGAGCAGTTCTTC. Combining the CDR3 with reference TRBV7-2 and TRBJ2-1 gives the whole variable domain GAGVSQSPSNKVTEKGKDVELRCDPISGHTALYWYRQSLGQGLEFLIYFQGNSAPDKSGLPSDRFSAERTGGSVSTLTIQRTQQEDSAVYLCASSLLRGGDEQFFGPGTRLTVL.

This sequence joins TRBV2 and TRBJ2-3; maybe TRBD1 (6 bases). The CDR3 is 16 residues long. Trimming shortened V by 5 bases and J by 4 bases, and 19 bases separated the two germline ends. Germline CDR1 SNHLY, CDR2 FYNNEI. The CDR3 here is CASSHRDSSAADTQYF. The CDR3 DNA sequence: TGTGCCAGCAGTCACAGGGATTCTTCCGCGGCAGATACGCAGTATTTT. Looking up the rest from reference TRBV2 and TRBJ2-3 gives the full variable domain: EPEVTQTPSHQVTQMGQEVILRCVPISNHLYFYWYRQILGQKVEFLVSFYNNEISEKSEIFDDQFSVERPDGSNFTLKIRSTKLEDSAMYFCASSHRDSSAADTQYFGPGTRLTVL.